These 29 T cell receptor beta chains came from one sample sequenced in a study of identical twins' blood T cells. A single record per CDR3 protein comes from TCRdb applying MiXCR to the 5' RACE reads. The data contain roughly 340,000 distinct CDR3 sequences, under 30% of them singletons. The sample was PBMCs. The origin of the receptors is a woman aged 18-55 years in good health.

This chain links TRBV5-1 with TRBJ2-2; D gene uncertain. CDR3 length: 13 amino acids. Germline assignment: CDR1 SGHRS and CDR2 YFSETQ. The V and J ends lost 9 bases and 1 base respectively, with 10 bases between them. The CDR3 reads CAIKAGNTGELFF. As DNA, the CDR3 is TGCGCCATCAAAGCTGGGAACACCGGGGAGCTGTTTTTT.

The chain carries TRBV7-2 and TRBJ2-2; D may correspond to TRBD1 or TRBD2 (6 bases each). The length of the CDR3 is 15 residues. Germline assignment: CDR1 SGHTA and CDR2 FQGNSA. V gave up 5 bases and J gave up 3 bases, with 13 bases separating them. The CDR3 DNA reads TGTGCCAGCAGCACGACAGGACTATACACCGGGGAGCTGTTTTTT. Translation gives CASSTTGLYTGELFF.

The rearrangement uses TRBV20-1 and TRBJ1-1, with D possibly being TRBD1 (5 bases). CDR1 is DFQATT, CDR2 SNEGSKA, per germline (reference sequence). This CDR3 is 13 amino acids long. Trimming stripped 5 bases from V and 3 bases from J, with 13 bases between. CDR3 loop: CSAPSGGDTEAFF. The CDR3 DNA follows: TGCAGTGCTCCCTCGGGGGGGGACACTGAAGCTTTCTTT.

Comment on this clonotype: A clone one base away is much larger, so this may be a read error. The J gene is TRBJ1-2, the V gene TRBV7-8; D may be TRBD1 (6 bases). Germline V gene sequence: CDR1 SGHVS, CDR2 FQNEAQ. The CDR3 length is 13 residues. For the CDR3, the DNA is TGTGCCAGCAGCGAAGGACAGAGCTATGGCTGCACCTTC. This gives the protein CASSEGQSYGCTF.

The rearrangement links TRBV7-3 to TRBJ1-1; 8 positions agree with TRBD1. Trimming cost V 5 bases and J 2 bases; bases outside gene matches: 7. In germline, CDR1 is SGHTA, CDR2 FQGTGA. The CDR3 consists of 15 residues. CDR3 amino acids: CASSLSGQGNTEAFF. DNA of the CDR3: TGTGCCAGCAGCCTTTCCGGACAGGGCAACACTGAAGCTTTCTTT.

A few counts support this clonotype. The rearrangement uses TRBV4-3 and TRBJ1-6, with TRBD1 as a possible D gene (5 bases). Germline CDR1 and CDR2: LGHNA and YSLEER. The CDR3 contains 14 residues. Trimming pared 1 base from V and 10 bases from J, leaving 11 bases between. CDR3 bases: TGCGCCAGCAGCCAAGGGGGGGTAAGGTCACCCCTCCACTTT. Residues: CASSQGGVRSPLHF.

This chain joins TRBV5-1 and TRBJ1-1; D is unresolved. V was cut by 4 bases and J by 1 base, with 20 bases left in between. The CDR3 totals 17 residues. The germline V gene encodes CDR1 SGHRS and CDR2 YFSETQ. CDR3 DNA sequence: TGCGCCAGCAGCCCAACCCTAAGATCCAGCAGGAACACTGAAGCTTTCTTT. This encodes CASSPTLRSSRNTEAFF.

The sample holds a few counts of this clonotype. The chain links TRBV6-6 to TRBJ2-7; D may be TRBD1 (6 bases). This CDR3 is built from 14 residues. Germline V gives CDR1 MNHNY, CDR2 SVGAGI (reference sequence). The germline V and J ends were trimmed by 4 bases and 5 bases, with 15 bases remaining between them. In nucleotides, the CDR3 is TGTGCCAGCAGTTTACCACTACAGGGTAACGAGCAGTACTTC. Encoded protein: CASSLPLQGNEQYF.

The V call is TRBV18, the J call TRBJ1-2; D may be TRBD1 (5 bases). The germline V and J ends were trimmed by 8 bases and 4 bases, with 23 bases remaining between them. Per the germline V gene, CDR1 is KGHSH and CDR2 is LQKENI. This CDR3 contains 16 residues. CDR3 amino acids: CASMGDRGTSGYGYTF. The CDR3, as DNA: TGTGCCAGCATGGGAGACAGAGGAACCTCTGGCTATGGCTACACCTTC.

The chain has TRBV10-3 and TRBJ2-3; tentative D call: TRBD2 (5 bases). V was cut by 9 bases and J by 0 bases, with 10 bases left in between. The CDR3 is made up of 13 amino acids. Germline CDR1 and CDR2: ENHRY and SYGVKD. DNA for the CDR3: TGTGCCATTCGGACTCCTAGCACAGATACGCAGTATTTT. Its translation: CAIRTPSTDTQYF.

This CDR3 is CASSKGLRAIQYF. DNA for the CDR3: TGTGCCAGCAGCAAGGGCCTGAGGGCCATTCAGTACTTC. J is TRBJ2-4 and V is TRBV3-1; maybe TRBD2 (5 bases). Germline assignment: CDR1 LGHDT and CDR2 YNNKEL (reference sequence). CDR3 length equals 13 residues. Trimming took 5 bases from V and 9 from J, leaving 14 bases between them. Supplemented by reference TRBV3-1 and TRBJ2-4, the full variable domain reads DTAVSQTPKYLVTQMGNDKSIKCEQNLGHDTMYWYKQDSKKFLKIMFSYNNKELIINETVPNRFSPKSPDKAHLNLHINSLELGDSAVYFCASSKGLRAIQYFGAGTRLSVL.

The chain is built from TRBV24-1 and TRBJ2-2; 9 bases are shared with TRBD1. Trimming took 1 base from V and 4 from J; bases not matched to a gene: 3. The CDR3 loop spans 16 amino acids. The V gene's germline CDR1 is KGHDR and CDR2 SFDVKD. The CDR3, as DNA: TGTGCCACCAGTGATTTCGGACAGGGGAGCACCGGGGAGCTGTTTTTT. This sequence encodes CATSDFGQGSTGELFF.

This clonotype was observed once. Since a much larger clone is just one base distant, this may be a read error. The gene calls are TRBV13 and TRBJ1-1; D is undetermined. The germline V gene has CDR1 PRHDT and CDR2 FYEKMQ (reference sequence). Trimming removed 7 bases from V and 1 base from J, with 13 bases in between. The CDR3 covers 14 residues. CDR3 sequence: CASIMGGRNTEAFF. DNA for the CDR3: TGTGCCAGCATCATGGGCGGCCGGAACACTGAAGCTTTCTTT.

The gene calls are TRBV10-3 and TRBJ1-3; no definite D call. This CDR3 contains 13 residues. Per germline, CDR1 ENHRY and CDR2 SYGVKD. V lost 6 bases to trimming and J lost 0 bases, with 6 bases between them. For the CDR3, the DNA is TGTGCCATCAGGAATTTCTCTGGAAACACCATATATTTT. Amino acids: CAIRNFSGNTIYF.

This clonotype was seen more than once but under ten times. The chain has TRBV6-5 and TRBJ2-2, with D possibly TRBD2 on 5 matching bases. Germline V gene lookup returns CDR1 MNHEY and CDR2 SVGAGI. V lost 7 bases and J lost 9, with 21 bases in between. CDR3 length: 15 amino acids. In nucleotides, the CDR3 is TGTGCCAGCATAGTCAGTTTAAGCGGCCTACGGGAGCTGTTTTTT. It specifies CASIVSLSGLRELFF.

The rearrangement links TRBV10-3 to TRBJ1-1; 8 bases agree with TRBD1. V trimming: 5 bases; J trimming: 5 bases; junction bases outside the gene matches: 7. Germline lookup yields CDR1 ENHRY and CDR2 SYGVKD. The CDR3 loop spans 14 amino acids. For the CDR3, the DNA is TGTGCCATCAGTCTCGACAGGGGAGGGACTGAAGCTTTCTTT. It is translated as CAISLDRGGTEAFF.

V is TRBV12-3 or TRBV12-4 and J is TRBJ2-1, with 9 bases that match TRBD2. V lost 5 bases to trimming and J lost 7 bases; unmatched junction nucleotides: 15. The CDR3 is 17 amino acids. In DNA form, the CDR3 reads TGTGCCAGCAGTGAGTCATTGACTAGCGGAAGAGGGAATGAGCAGTTCTTC. Translation: CASSESLTSGRGNEQFF.

This clonotype turned up a few times. J is TRBJ1-3 and V is TRBV3-1, with TRBD1 as a possible D gene (6 bases). This CDR3 has 18 amino acids. CDR1 and CDR2 (germline): LGHDT, YNNKEL (reference sequence). V was shortened by 6 bases and J by 0 bases, with 21 bases between the two germline ends. CDR3 amino acids: CASRKNTGWRNSGNTIYF. As DNA, the CDR3 is TGTGCCAGCAGGAAAAACACAGGGTGGAGGAACTCTGGAAACACCATATATTTT.

The DNA of the CDR3 is TGTGCCAGCAGCTTCGTGGGAAGGGGGACTGAAGCTTTCTTT. Translation: CASSFVGRGTEAFF. This rearrangement joins TRBV7-8 to TRBJ1-1, with a possible D match to TRBD1 (6 bases). The CDR3 runs to 14 residues. Germline V CDR1 and CDR2: SGHVS, FQNEAQ. Trimming shortened V by 3 bases and J by 5 bases, and 13 bases separated the two germline ends.

The rearrangement uses TRBV29-1 and TRBJ1-4, with D unclear. CDR1 SQVTM and CDR2 ANQGSEA come from the germline V gene. The V end lost 7 bases, the J end lost 8 bases, and 11 bases lay between the germline ends. The CDR3 is 11 amino acids. Here the CDR3 reads CSGEIYEKLFF. The CDR3 nucleotides read TGCAGCGGGGAAATTTACGAAAAACTGTTTTTT.

This clonotype came up a few times. The rearrangement links TRBV29-1 to TRBJ1-2; 8 bases agree with TRBD1. The CDR3 totals 12 residues. Germline V gene sequence: CDR1 SQVTM, CDR2 ANQGSEA. Germline trimming cut 7 bases from V and 4 bases from J; bases unmatched to any gene: 5. The CDR3 DNA reads TGCAGCGAAACAGGGGGTCTCTATGGCTACACCTTC. Translation: CSETGGLYGYTF.

CDR3 protein: CASINESPTEAFF. The CDR3 DNA reads as TGTGCCAGCATCAATGAAAGCCCCACTGAAGCTTTCTTT. V usage is TRBV7-9 and J usage is TRBJ1-1; D remains unclear. Between the trimmed V and J ends, which lost 7 bases and 4 bases, there was a span of 13 bases. CDR3 size: 13 residues. CDR1 is SEHNR, CDR2 FQNEAQ, per germline (reference sequence).

This clonotype was observed a handful of times. The chain has TRBV6-2 or TRBV6-3 and TRBJ1-6, with TRBD1 as a possible D gene (6 bases). The germline V gene has CDR1 MNHEY and CDR2 SVGEGT. Trimming removed 6 bases at V and 7 bases at J, with 19 bases between. The CDR3 is 16 residues long. The CDR3 bases are TGTGCCAGCAGACATGGCCGGACAGCCGAAAATTCACCCCTCCACTTT. This encodes CASRHGRTAENSPLHF.

The sample holds a few counts of this clonotype. The chain links TRBV28 to TRBJ2-5; 12 bases align to TRBD2. The CDR3 has 14 amino acids. Germline CDR1 and CDR2: MDHEN and SYDVKM. Unmatched junction bases numbered 2, after V lost 5 bases and J lost 4 bases. The CDR3 DNA reads as TGTGCCAGCAGTCTAGCGGGGGGGCTAGAGACCCAGTACTTC. This translates into CASSLAGGLETQYF.

The chain employs TRBV19 and TRBJ2-2, with D maybe TRBD1 (6 bases). The length of the CDR3 is 16 residues. Looked up from germline, CDR1 is LNHDA and CDR2 is SQIVND (reference sequence). V was shortened by 7 bases and J by 0 bases, with 15 bases between the two germline ends. CDR3 loop: CASNDRDRTNTGELFF. CDR3 bases: TGTGCCAGTAACGATCGTGACAGGACGAACACCGGGGAGCTGTTTTTT.

There are a few counts of this clonotype. The CDR3 DNA sequence: TGTGCCAGCAGCGCATACAGGGACGGCTACACCTTC. As protein: CASSAYRDGYTF. The V call is TRBV11-2, the J call TRBJ1-2; possible D gene TRBD1, 6 bases. The CDR3 is 12 amino acids. V was trimmed by 5 bases and J by 8 bases, leaving 12 bases between them. Looked up from germline, CDR1 is SGHAT and CDR2 is FQNNGV. Filled out from reference TRBV11-2 and TRBJ1-2, the complete variable domain reads EAGVAQSPRYKIIEKRQSVAFWCNPISGHATLYWYQQILGQGPKLLIQFQNNGVVDDSQLPKDRFSAERLKGVDSTLKIQPAKLEDSAVYLCASSAYRDGYTFGSGTRLTVV.

The chain joins TRBV12-5 to TRBJ1-5, with D perhaps matching TRBD1 (5 bases). The germline CDR1 and CDR2 sequences are LGHNT and FRNRAP. This CDR3 has 16 amino acids. V dropped 2 bases and J dropped 2 bases, with 13 bases sitting between them. The CDR3 here is CASGLFGGSGNQPQHF. Written as DNA, the CDR3 is TGTGCTAGTGGTTTGTTTGGGGGATCGGGCAATCAGCCCCAGCATTTT.

This clonotype was observed many times. The chain uses TRBV28 and TRBJ2-1; D may be TRBD1 (5 bases). The germline V gene encodes CDR1 MDHEN and CDR2 SYDVKM. Trimming removed 7 bases at V and 8 bases at J, with 18 bases between. The CDR3 is made up of 14 amino acids. The CDR3 loop reads CASNRPNGHDEQFF. As DNA, the CDR3 is TGTGCCAGCAACAGGCCAAATGGGCACGATGAGCAGTTCTTC.

The CDR3 here is CASSGVPKNIQYF. CDR3 in DNA: TGTGCCAGCAGCGGGGTCCCCAAAAACATTCAGTACTTC. This chain joins TRBV7-9 and TRBJ2-4; D is ambiguous. The V gene lost 5 bases and the J gene lost 2 bases, with 7 bases spanning the gap. The germline V gene encodes CDR1 SEHNR and CDR2 FQNEAQ (reference sequence). The CDR3 runs to 13 residues.